Included here is one T cell receptor (beta chain) sequence, with context. No cognate antigen has been identified for it. There are no base qualities to consult, and no much larger clone falls within one base. The sample belongs to a study of a mutant IDH1 vaccine in newly diagnosed glioma (dated by TCRdb to about 2021). Regarding the research as a whole: Of the 30 to 35 treated patients, around 62% were male and around 40% were female, and a mean age of 40.4 years was recorded. Before enrollment, patients had received standard therapy of radiotherapy alone, temozolomide alone, or radiochemotherapy with temozolomide; most received the combination. Longitudinal TCRB deep sequencing was done for roughly 23 treated patients, wherever samples were available for exploratory analyses. Peripheral blood was collected at six visits: V03 (baseline), V05, V07, V10, V12 and V13.

The sample's time point label is to be understood as: baseline, week 1 (first vaccination visit). Per the publication, the treatment or condition label means: pre-vaccination baseline after standard-of-care therapy. The donors had newly diagnosed IDH1-mutant astrocytomas of WHO grade 3 or 4 that showed loss of nuclear ATRX. The samples were drawn from NOA16, a multicentre, single-arm, open-label phase I trial in Germany that tested a mutant IDH1 peptide vaccine in humans for the first time. Visit V03 blood draws served as the baseline sample for immunogenicity testing. Genomic DNA for TCRB sequencing was isolated from EDTA blood with the DNeasy Blood and Tissue Kit. Paper-wide results and their limitations: Availability determined which PBMC samples were chosen for TCRB deep sequencing. Immune responses induced by the vaccine were seen in around 93% of patients across multiple MHC alleles. It was noted by the authors that analyses of patient blood samples could not be reproduced owing to sample limitations. Changes in the top peripheral T cell clonotypes picked up by TCRB sequencing did not appear to be linked to pseudoprogression.

Library prep was done by the immunoSEQ multiplex PCR assay. Rearranged TCR beta chain sequences were amplified using the hsTCRB Kit according to the manufacturer's protocol. An Illumina MiSeq was used to sequence the TCRB libraries. The published analysis was carried out like this. The kit vendor's proprietary platform handled demultiplexing, trimming and gene mapping. Sourced from immuneACCESS, this table was stored by TCRdb with only in-frame sequences that have V and J called. A share of the clones is absent; for the studies checked, an unresolved V gene accounts for under half, and the remainder has no known explanation. V, J and clone size reflect that table, while D and trimming were determined from the DNA. This sample lists under 65,000 clones; 65% to 85% were detected once. Of the sample, approximately 20% is held by the ten largest clones. The CDR3, from cysteine to phenylalanine, totals 14 residues. CDR3 DNA only is kept here, 42 bases in frame from base 1. Reading the germline V gene gives CDR1 SGHRS and CDR2 YFSETQ. V gives up 0 bases and J gives up 6 bases, and the segment between their germline ends measures 7 bases.

This TCR came from a young man with glioma. The sequence joins TRBV5-1 to TRBJ1-6; the D gene remains uncertain. Specimen: PBMCs, collected from a glioma patient treated with radiotherapy, temozolomide or both. The DNA sequence is TGCGCCAGCAGCTTGGGTCAGTTTAATTCACCCCTCCACTTT. Translated, it reads CASSLGQFNSPLHF.